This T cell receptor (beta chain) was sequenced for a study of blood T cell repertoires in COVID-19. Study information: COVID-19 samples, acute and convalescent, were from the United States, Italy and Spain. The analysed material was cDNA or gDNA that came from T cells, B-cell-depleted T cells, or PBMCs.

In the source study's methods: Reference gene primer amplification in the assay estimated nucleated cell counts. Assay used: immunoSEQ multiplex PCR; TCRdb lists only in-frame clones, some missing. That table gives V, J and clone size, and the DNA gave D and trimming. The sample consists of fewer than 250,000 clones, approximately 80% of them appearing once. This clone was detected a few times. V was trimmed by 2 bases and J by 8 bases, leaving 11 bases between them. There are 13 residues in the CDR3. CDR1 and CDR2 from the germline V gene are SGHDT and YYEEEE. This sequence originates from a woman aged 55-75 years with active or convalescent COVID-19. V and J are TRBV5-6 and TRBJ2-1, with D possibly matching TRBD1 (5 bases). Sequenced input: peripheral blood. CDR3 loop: CASSFAPGYEQFF. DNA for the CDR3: TGTGCCAGCAGCTTCGCCCCAGGGTATGAGCAGTTCTTC.